These T cell receptor beta chains were read from a single sample in a study of technical replicates of blood from a handful of donors. The assay was immunoSEQ multiplex PCR, and TCRdb's table has in-frame clones only and misses some. The sample includes under 85,000 clones, around 93% of them seen just once. The specimen was T cells isolated from PBMCs. The receptors derive from a human donor in good health. Each CDR3 is given with its conserved first and last residue. D genes are given only for firm matches. Expanded clones get a size class; other rows say once, few or many, or leave the size out.

TRBJ1-5 | - | TRBV6-6 | - | TGTGCCAGCAGTCCCAATAGCAATCAGCCCCAGCATTTT | CASSPNSNQPQHF
TRBJ2-7 | - | TRBV7-9 | - | TGTGCCAGCAGCTTAGGTGGGACTGCCTCCTACGAGCAGTACTTC | CASSLGGTASYEQYF
TRBJ2-2 | - | TRBV6-5 | - | TGTGCCAGCAGTTACTCGGCGGGTGCCGGGGAGCTGTTTTTT | CASSYSAGAGELFF
TRBJ1-5 | - | TRBV4-1 | - | TGCGCCAGCAGCCCGGGAGGCAATCAGCCCCAGCATTTT | CASSPGGNQPQHF
TRBJ1-1 | few | TRBV5-1 | - | TGCGCCAGCAGCTTGACGGAGGTGAACACTGAAGCTTTCTTT | CASSLTEVNTEAFF
TRBJ2-4 | - | TRBV6-4 | TRBD2 | TGTGCCAGCAGTCCTACCGGCGTTCTAGCGGCGAACATTCAGTACTTC | CASSPTGVLAANIQYF
TRBJ1-1 | once | TRBV27 | - | TGTGCCAGCAGTTTATCCCTGGGCTCTGAAGCTTTCTTT | CASSLSLGSEAFF
TRBJ1-2 | - | TRBV6-5 | - | TGTGCCAGCAGTTACGGTCAGGGGAATGGCTACACCTTC | CASSYGQGNGYTF
TRBJ2-7 | - | TRBV11-1 | - | TGTGCCAGCAGCGCCCGGGACACCTCCTACGAGCAGTACTTC | CASSARDTSYEQYF
TRBJ1-1 | - | TRBV15 | TRBD1 | TGTGCCACCAGCAGGGGAGGACAGGGGGCTACTGAAGCTTTCTTT | CATSRGGQGATEAFF
TRBJ2-6 | - | TRBV6-1 | TRBD1 | TGTGCCAGCAGTGAGACAGGGACGAAATTCTCTGGGGCCAACGTCCTGACTTTC | CASSETGTKFSGANVLTF
TRBJ2-7 | few | TRBV2 | - | TGTGCCAGCAGTGATGCACTGGACAGTTCCCACGAGCAGTACTTC | CASSDALDSSHEQYF
TRBJ2-7 | - | TRBV10-1 | - | TGCGCCAGCAGCGGACCGACAGCCTACGAGCAGTACTTC | CASSGPTAYEQYF
TRBJ2-1 | - | TRBV27 | TRBD2 | TGTGCCAGCGCGGGACTAGCGGGGACCCATGAGCAGTTCTTC | CASAGLAGTHEQFF
TRBJ1-2 | few | TRBV4-1 | - | TGCGCCAGCAGCCAAGTCTCGTCGCAGTTCTATGGCTACACCTTC | CASSQVSSQFYGYTF
TRBJ1-1 | few | TRBV6-5 | - | TGTGCCAGCAGTTGGGAGATGAACACTGAAGCTTTCTTT | CASSWEMNTEAFF
TRBJ2-3 | - | TRBV7-2 | TRBD2 | TGTGCCAGCAGCCCCCTGACTAGCGGGAGGGGGACAGATACGCAGTATTTT | CASSPLTSGRGTDTQYF
TRBJ1-4 | - | TRBV5-6 | - | TGTGCCAGCAGCTTGGACGCCGAGGGTGAAAAACTGTTTTTT | CASSLDAEGEKLFF
TRBJ1-6 | - | TRBV30 | TRBD1 | TGTGCCTGGAGCCTCCGACAGGGTAATTCACCCCTCCACTTT | CAWSLRQGNSPLHF
TRBJ2-7 | - | TRBV20-1 | - | TGCAGCGCTAGGGCCGACGAGCAGTACTTC | CSARADEQYF
TRBJ2-1 | - | TRBV10-1 | TRBD2 | TGCGCCAGCAGTGACCCGACTAGCCGGAACTCCTACAATGAGCAGTTCTTC | CASSDPTSRNSYNEQFF
TRBJ1-1 | - | TRBV5-6 | TRBD1 | TGTGCCAGCAGCTTGTTCCCTGTTAAAGACAGGGTGAACACTGAAGCTTTCTTT | CASSLFPVKDRVNTEAFF
TRBJ2-7 | - | TRBV6-5 | TRBD2 | TGTGCCAGCAGCGTAGCGGGAGGGCCGCCCTACGAGCAGTACTTC | CASSVAGGPPYEQYF
TRBJ2-7 | - | TRBV28 | TRBD2 | TGTGCCAGCAAACCCGAAGTGCACAGCGGGGGGGTTTCCTACGAGCAGTACTTC | CASKPEVHSGGVSYEQYF
TRBJ2-7 | - | TRBV5-6 | - | TGTGCCAGCAGCTCTTTACCCAGCTCCTACGAGCAGTACTTC | CASSSLPSSYEQYF
TRBJ2-5 | - | TRBV5-4 | TRBD2 | TGTGCCAGCAGCAACTGGGACTACCCGGCGGAGACCCAGTACTTC | CASSNWDYPAETQYF
TRBJ1-5 | - | TRBV7-6 | - | TGTGCCAGCAGTCTCGGGCAGGGGTTTGGTCAGCCCCAGCATTTT | CASSLGQGFGQPQHF
TRBJ1-3 | - | TRBV10-2 | - | TGCGCCAGCTCAGGATCTGGAAACACCATATATTTT | CASSGSGNTIYF
TRBJ1-2 | - | TRBV7-9 | TRBD1 | TGTGCCAGCAGCTTGGGGACAGGGGAACGAAGCAACTATGGCTACACCTTC | CASSLGTGERSNYGYTF
TRBJ1-1 | - | TRBV29-1 | - | TGCAGCGTTGGCCCGGGGTTGACTGAAGCTTTCTTT | CSVGPGLTEAFF
TRBJ2-7 | - | TRBV18 | TRBD2 | TGTGCCAGCTCACCGGCTAGCGGTCTCTACGAGCAGTACTTC | CASSPASGLYEQYF
TRBJ1-3 | - | TRBV4-1 | - | TGCGCCAGCAGCCAAGATCGAGGTAGGGGATCTGGAAACACCATATATTTT | CASSQDRGRGSGNTIYF
TRBJ2-3 | - | TRBV28 | TRBD2 | TGTGCCAGCAGTCCGACCGGGACTAGCGGGAGACGATATACGCAGTATTTT | CASSPTGTSGRRYTQYF
TRBJ2-1 | - | TRBV7-3 | - | TGTGCCAGCAGCTCGCTAGCTAGTGGGCACAATGAGCAGTTCTTC | CASSSLASGHNEQFF
TRBJ1-2 | - | TRBV5-4 | - | TGTGCCAGCAGCTTAAACCAGGGCGCTGGCTACACCTTC | CASSLNQGAGYTF
TRBJ1-4 | - | TRBV6-1 | - | TGTGCCAGCAGACGATACAGTAATGAAAAACTGTTTTTT | CASRRYSNEKLFF
TRBJ1-3 | - | TRBV4-1 | TRBD1 | TGCGCCAGCAGCCAAGATTCACGTAACGTACAGGGGACCTCTGGAAACACCATATATTTT | CASSQDSRNVQGTSGNTIYF
TRBJ1-1 | - | TRBV5-4 | - | TGTGCCAGCAGCTTCCCGGGGGGTAGTGAAGCTTTCTTT | CASSFPGGSEAFF
TRBJ2-2 | - | TRBV6-4 | TRBD1 | TGTGCCAGCAGTAAGGGACAGGGGGCGAACACCGGGGAGCTGTTTTTT | CASSKGQGANTGELFF
TRBJ2-1 | - | TRBV13 | TRBD2 | TGTGCCAGCAGCTTAGCCAAGCAAGTGGCTAGCGGGAGAGCTTTATCAAACAATGAGCAGTTCTTC | CASSLAKQVASGRALSNNEQFF
TRBJ2-1 | - | TRBV27 | TRBD2 | TGTGCCAGCAGTATACTAGCGGGGGGGCCAACGTCCTACAATGAGCAGTTCTTC | CASSILAGGPTSYNEQFF
TRBJ1-3 | - | TRBV9 | - | TGTGCCAGCAGCCCCAATACAGGGACAGGAAACACCATATATTTT | CASSPNTGTGNTIYF
TRBJ1-5 | - | TRBV28 | - | TGTGCCAGCAGTTCCTCGGGGGAAGGTAGCAATCAGCCCCAGCATTTT | CASSSSGEGSNQPQHF
TRBJ1-2 | - | TRBV30 | - | TGTGCCTGGAGGAGATCCTATGGCTACACCTTC | CAWRRSYGYTF
TRBJ2-7 | - | TRBV5-6 | - | TGTGCCAGCAGCTTGGTCGAAAACAGGAACTACGAGCAGTACTTC | CASSLVENRNYEQYF
TRBJ2-1 | - | TRBV5-4 | - | TGTGCCAGCAGCTTTATTGGAGATGAGCAGTTCTTC | CASSFIGDEQFF
TRBJ2-7 | once | TRBV9 | - | TGTGCCAGCAGCCCTCAAAGGGGTTACGAGCAGTACTTC | CASSPQRGYEQYF
TRBJ2-1 | few | TRBV4-2 | TRBD2 | TGTGCCAGCAGCCAAGAGGGGAGTCTAGCGGGAGTGCCTGAGCAGTTCTTC | CASSQEGSLAGVPEQFF
TRBJ2-3 | - | TRBV5-4 | - | TGTGCCAGCCGCTCAACGGCAGATACGCAGTATTTT | CASRSTADTQYF
TRBJ2-1 | - | TRBV5-1 | - | TGCGCCAGCAGCTTGAGGGGTTCCTACAATGAGCAGTTCTTC | CASSLRGSYNEQFF
TRBJ1-2 | - | TRBV10-3 | - | TGTGCCATCAGTGAGGGGGAGGGCACCGATGGCTACACCTTC | CAISEGEGTDGYTF
TRBJ1-1 | - | TRBV6-1 | - | TGTGCCGGGAAACAGGGAGTGTGGACTGAAGCTTTCTTT | CAGKQGVWTEAFF
TRBJ1-5 | - | TRBV27 | TRBD1 | TGTGCCAGCAGTTCTTTAACCCGGGACAGGGATCAGCCCCAGCATTTT | CASSSLTRDRDQPQHF